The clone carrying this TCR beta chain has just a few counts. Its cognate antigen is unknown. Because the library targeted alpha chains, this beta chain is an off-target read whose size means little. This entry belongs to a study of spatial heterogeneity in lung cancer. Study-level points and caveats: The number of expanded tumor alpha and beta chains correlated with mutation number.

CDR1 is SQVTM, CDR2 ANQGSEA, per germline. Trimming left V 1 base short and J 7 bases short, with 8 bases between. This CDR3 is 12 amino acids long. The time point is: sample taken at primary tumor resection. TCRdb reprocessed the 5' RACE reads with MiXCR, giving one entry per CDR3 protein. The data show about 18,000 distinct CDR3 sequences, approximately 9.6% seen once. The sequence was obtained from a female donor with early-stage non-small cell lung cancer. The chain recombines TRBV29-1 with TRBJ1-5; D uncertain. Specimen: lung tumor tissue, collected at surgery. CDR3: CSVEGAGQPQHF. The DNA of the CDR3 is TGCAGCGTTGAAGGGGCGGGCCAGCCCCAGCATTTT.